This T cell receptor (beta chain) is drawn from a study of CD8 T cells in Susac syndrome. Overall study: Patients with Susac syndrome were therapy-naive, on corticosteroids, or on intravenous immunoglobulin alone at blood draw. Study findings and constraints: Clonal expansion was not seen in any Susac syndrome CD4+ T cell repertoire.

The RNA, about 0.5 to 1 ug, was put through reverse transcription using random hexamers. TCRdb reanalysed the immunoSEQ multiplex PCR reads using MiXCR and keeps one entry per CDR3 protein. The profile shows some 190,000 distinct CDR3 sequences, 94% of them singletons. The V end was cut by 1 base, the J end by 8 bases, with 8 bases between. Germline V CDR1 and CDR2: DFQATT, SNEGSKA (reference sequence). The CDR3 loop spans 11 amino acids. Of note for this clonotype: Its antigen is unknown.

The authors carried out high-throughput sequencing of TCR beta. They applied it to CD8+ and CD4+ T cells obtained from blood. The chain links TRBV20-1 to TRBJ1-2; tentative D call: TRBD1 (5 bases). The sequencing sample was made of CD4+ T cells from PBMCs. The receptor was isolated from a human donor with Susac syndrome. The CDR3 loop is CSARGGSGYTF. The CDR3 nucleotides are TGCAGTGCTAGAGGGGGGAGCGGCTACACCTTC.